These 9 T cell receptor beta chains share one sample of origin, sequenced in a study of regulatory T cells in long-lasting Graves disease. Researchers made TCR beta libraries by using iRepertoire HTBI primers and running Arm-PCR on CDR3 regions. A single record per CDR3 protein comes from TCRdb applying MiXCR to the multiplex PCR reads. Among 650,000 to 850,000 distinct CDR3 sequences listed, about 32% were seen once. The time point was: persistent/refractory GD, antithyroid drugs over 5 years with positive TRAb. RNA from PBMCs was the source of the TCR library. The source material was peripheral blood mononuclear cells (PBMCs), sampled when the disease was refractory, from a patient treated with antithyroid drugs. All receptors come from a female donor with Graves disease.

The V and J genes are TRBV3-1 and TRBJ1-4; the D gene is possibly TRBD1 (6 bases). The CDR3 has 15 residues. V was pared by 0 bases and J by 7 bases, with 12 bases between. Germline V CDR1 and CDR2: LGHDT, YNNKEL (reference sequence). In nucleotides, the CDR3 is TGTGCCAGCAGCCAAGAGGGGGCGCGCAGTGAAAAACTGTTTTTT. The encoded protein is CASSQEGARSEKLFF.

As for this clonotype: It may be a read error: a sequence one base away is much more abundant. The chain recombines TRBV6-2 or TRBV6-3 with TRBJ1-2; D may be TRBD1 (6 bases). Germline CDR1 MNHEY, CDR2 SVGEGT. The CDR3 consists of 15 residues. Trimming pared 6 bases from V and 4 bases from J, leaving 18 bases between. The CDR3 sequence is CASRWGRGNVYGYTF. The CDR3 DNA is TGTGCCAGCAGATGGGGCAGGGGAAATGTCTATGGCTACACCTTC.

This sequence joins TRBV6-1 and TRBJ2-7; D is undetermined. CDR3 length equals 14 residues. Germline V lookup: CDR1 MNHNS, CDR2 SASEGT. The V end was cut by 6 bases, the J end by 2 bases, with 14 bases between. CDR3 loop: CASRPESGPYEQYF. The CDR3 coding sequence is TGTGCCAGCAGGCCAGAGTCCGGTCCCTACGAGCAGTACTTC.

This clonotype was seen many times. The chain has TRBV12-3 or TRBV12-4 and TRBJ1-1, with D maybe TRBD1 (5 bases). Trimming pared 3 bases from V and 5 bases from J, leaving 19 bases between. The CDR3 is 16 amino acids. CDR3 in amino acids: CASSLALGRVRTEAFF. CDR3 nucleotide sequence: TGTGCCAGCAGTTTGGCTTTGGGCAGGGTTAGGACTGAAGCTTTCTTT.

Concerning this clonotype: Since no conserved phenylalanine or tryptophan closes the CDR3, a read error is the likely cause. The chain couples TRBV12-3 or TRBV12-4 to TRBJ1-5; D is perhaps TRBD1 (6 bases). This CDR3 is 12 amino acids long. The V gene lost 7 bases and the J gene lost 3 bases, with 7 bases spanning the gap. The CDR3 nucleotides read TGTGCCAGCAAGGGGGACAATCAGCCCCAGCATCTT. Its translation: CASKGDNQPQHL.

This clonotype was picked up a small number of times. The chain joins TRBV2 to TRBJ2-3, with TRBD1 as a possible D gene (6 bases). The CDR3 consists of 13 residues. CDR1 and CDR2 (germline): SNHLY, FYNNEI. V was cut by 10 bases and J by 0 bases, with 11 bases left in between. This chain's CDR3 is CATLGASTDTQYF. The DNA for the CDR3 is TGTGCCACCCTGGGGGCAAGCACAGATACGCAGTATTTT.

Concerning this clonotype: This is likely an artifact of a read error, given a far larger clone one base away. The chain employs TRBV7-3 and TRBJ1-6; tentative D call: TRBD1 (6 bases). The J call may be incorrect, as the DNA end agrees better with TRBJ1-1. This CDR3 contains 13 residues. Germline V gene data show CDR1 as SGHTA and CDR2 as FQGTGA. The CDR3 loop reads CASSLMGGTGAFF. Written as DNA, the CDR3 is TGTGCCAGCAGCCTCATGGGGGGCACTGGAGCTTTCTTT.

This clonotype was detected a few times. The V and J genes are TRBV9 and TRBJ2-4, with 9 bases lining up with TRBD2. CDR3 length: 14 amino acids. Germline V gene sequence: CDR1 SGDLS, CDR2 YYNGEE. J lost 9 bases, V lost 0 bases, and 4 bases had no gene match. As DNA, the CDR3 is TGTGCCAGCAGCGTAGCTAGCGGGACGGGCATTCAGTACTTC. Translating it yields CASSVASGTGIQYF.

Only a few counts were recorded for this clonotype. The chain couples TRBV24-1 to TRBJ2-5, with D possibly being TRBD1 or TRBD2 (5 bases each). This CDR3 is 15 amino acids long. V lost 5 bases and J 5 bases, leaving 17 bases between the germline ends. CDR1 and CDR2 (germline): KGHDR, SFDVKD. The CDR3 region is CATSAGAAAVETQYF. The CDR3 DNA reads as TGTGCCACCAGTGCCGGGGCGGCGGCCGTGGAGACCCAGTACTTC.